Below, one T cell receptor beta chain is given with its context. In the study's own analysis: Estimation of nucleated cell counts relied on the amplification of reference gene primers. Clones were read by immunoSEQ multiplex PCR, and TCRdb kept only the in-frame ones, dropping some. V, J and clone size reflect that table, while D and trimming were determined from the DNA. The table shows a few hundred thousand clones, with 85% to 90% occurring only once. Germline assignment: CDR1 SGHNT and CDR2 YYREEE (reference sequence). With 0 bases clipped from V and 4 bases from J, the junction kept 4 bases outside the gene matches. The CDR3 consists of 15 residues. This record comes from a study of blood T cell repertoires in COVID-19. Looking at the study overall: From T cells, B-cell-depleted T cells, or PBMCs came the material, which was cDNA or gDNA.

Cohorts were assigned according to the clinical history that participants reported. The V and J genes are TRBV5-4 and TRBJ2-7, with 10 bases identical to TRBD2. Material for sequencing was PBMCs or T cells enriched from blood (not recorded which). The TCR sequence derives from a man younger than 45 who had been exposed to COVID-19. The CDR3 DNA reads TGTGCCAGCAGCTTGGTGGCTAGCGGGGGTTACGAGCAGTACTTC. Translated, it gives CASSLVASGGYEQYF.